The entry that follows covers one TCR beta chain sequence. The record originates from a study of primary melanoma T cells and metastatic recurrence. The assay was immunoSEQ multiplex PCR, and TCRdb's table has in-frame clones only and misses some. The sample holds about 140 clones, just under 90% seen once. The specimen sequenced was melanoma tumor tissue. The sequence was collected from a human donor with melanoma.

CDR3 amino acids: CASGGTSNTGELFF. The CDR3 DNA is TGTGCCAGTGGGGGGACCTCGAACACCGGGGAGCTGTTTTTT. The chain uses TRBV12-2 and TRBJ2-2; TRBD2 was called by the table and not checked on the DNA. TRBV12-2 is a pseudogene. The CDR3 runs 14 residues.